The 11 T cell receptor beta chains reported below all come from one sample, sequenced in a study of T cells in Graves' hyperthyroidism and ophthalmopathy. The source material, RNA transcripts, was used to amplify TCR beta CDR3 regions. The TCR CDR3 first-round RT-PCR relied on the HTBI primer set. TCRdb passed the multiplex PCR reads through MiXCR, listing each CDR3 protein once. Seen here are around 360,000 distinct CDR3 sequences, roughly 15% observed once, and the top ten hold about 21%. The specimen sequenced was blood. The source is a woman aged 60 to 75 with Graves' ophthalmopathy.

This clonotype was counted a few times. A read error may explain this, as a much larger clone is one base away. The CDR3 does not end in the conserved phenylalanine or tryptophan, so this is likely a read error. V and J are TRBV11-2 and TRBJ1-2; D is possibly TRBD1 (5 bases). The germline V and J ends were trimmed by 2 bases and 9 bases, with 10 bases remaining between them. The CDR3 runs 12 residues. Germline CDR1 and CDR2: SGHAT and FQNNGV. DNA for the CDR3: TGTGCCAGCAGCTTACAGGGCCAGAGCTACACCCTC. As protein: CASSLQGQSYTL.

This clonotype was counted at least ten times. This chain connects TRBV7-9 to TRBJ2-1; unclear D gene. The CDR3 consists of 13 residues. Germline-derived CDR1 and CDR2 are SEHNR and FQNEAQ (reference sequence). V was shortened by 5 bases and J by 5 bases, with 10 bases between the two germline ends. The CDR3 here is CASSAPLDNEQFF. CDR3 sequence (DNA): TGTGCCAGCAGCGCACCGTTGGACAATGAGCAGTTCTTC.

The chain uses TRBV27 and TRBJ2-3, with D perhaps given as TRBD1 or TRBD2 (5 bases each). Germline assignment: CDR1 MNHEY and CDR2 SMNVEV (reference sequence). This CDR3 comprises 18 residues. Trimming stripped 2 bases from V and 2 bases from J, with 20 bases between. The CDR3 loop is CASSLRTQRWGYTDTQYF. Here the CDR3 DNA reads TGTGCCAGCAGTTTAAGGACACAGCGCTGGGGGTACACAGATACGCAGTATTTT.

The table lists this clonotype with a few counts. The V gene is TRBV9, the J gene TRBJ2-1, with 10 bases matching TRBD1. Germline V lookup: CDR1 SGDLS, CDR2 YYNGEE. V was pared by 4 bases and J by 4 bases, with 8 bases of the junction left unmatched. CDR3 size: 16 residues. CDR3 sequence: CASSSLRDRGYNEQFF. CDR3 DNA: TGTGCCAGCAGCAGCCTCCGGGACAGGGGATACAATGAGCAGTTCTTC.

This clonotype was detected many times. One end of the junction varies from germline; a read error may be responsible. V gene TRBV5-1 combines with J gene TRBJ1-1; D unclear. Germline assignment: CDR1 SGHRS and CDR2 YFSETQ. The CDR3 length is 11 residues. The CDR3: CASSLDTEAFF. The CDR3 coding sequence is TGTGCCAGCAGTTTAGACACTGAAGCTTTCTTT.

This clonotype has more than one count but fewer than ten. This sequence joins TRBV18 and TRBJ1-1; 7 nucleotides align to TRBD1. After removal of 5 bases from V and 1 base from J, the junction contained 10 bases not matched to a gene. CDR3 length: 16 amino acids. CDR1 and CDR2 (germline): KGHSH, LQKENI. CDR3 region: CASSTRQGTSNTEAFF. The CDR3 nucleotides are TGTGCCAGCTCAACCCGACAGGGAACTTCGAACACTGAAGCTTTCTTT.

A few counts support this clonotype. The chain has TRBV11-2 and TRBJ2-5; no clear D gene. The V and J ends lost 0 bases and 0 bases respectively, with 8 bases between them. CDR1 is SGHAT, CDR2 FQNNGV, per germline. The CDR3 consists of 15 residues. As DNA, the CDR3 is TGTGCCAGCAGCTTAGATCTGATGTACCAAGAGACCCAGTACTTC. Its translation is CASSLDLMYQETQYF.

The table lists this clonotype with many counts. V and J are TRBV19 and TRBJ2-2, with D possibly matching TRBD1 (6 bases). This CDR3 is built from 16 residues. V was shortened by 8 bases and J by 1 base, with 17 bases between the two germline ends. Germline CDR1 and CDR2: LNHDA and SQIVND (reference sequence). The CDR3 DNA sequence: TGTGCCAGTTGCCCCCTTCCGGGACAGAACACCGGGGAGCTGTTTTTT. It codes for CASCPLPGQNTGELFF.

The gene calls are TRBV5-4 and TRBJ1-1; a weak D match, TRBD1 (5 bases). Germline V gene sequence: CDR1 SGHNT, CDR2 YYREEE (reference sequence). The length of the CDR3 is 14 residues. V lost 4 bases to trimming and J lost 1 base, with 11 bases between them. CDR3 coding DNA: TGTGCCAGCAGCCTGGGACTTAAGAACACTGAAGCTTTCTTT. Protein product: CASSLGLKNTEAFF.

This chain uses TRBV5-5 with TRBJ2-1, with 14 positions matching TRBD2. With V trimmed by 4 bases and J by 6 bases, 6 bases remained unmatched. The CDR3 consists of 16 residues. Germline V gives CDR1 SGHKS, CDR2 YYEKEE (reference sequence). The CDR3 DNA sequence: TGTGCCAGCAGCCTGACTAGCGGGAGGGCCATCAATGAGCAGTTCTTC. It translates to CASSLTSGRAINEQFF.

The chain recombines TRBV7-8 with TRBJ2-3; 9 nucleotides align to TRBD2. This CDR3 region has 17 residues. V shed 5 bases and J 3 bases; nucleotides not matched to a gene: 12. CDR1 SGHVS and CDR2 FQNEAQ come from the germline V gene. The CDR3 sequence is CASSHVLAGEVTDTQYF. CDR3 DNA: TGTGCCAGCAGCCACGTGTTAGCGGGAGAGGTTACAGATACGCAGTATTTT.